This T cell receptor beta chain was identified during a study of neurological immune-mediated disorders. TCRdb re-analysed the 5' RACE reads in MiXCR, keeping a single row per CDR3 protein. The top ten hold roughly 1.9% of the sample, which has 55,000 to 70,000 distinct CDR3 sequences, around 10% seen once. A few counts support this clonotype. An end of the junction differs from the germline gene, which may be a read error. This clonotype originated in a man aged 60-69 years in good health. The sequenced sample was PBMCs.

The CDR3 loop is CVSSLGSNQPQHF. Here the CDR3 DNA reads TGTGTCAGCAGTTTAGGTAGCAATCAGCCCCAGCATTTT. This chain links TRBV12-3 or TRBV12-4 with TRBJ1-5; no reliable D call. The CDR3 extends over 13 amino acids.